This TCR beta chain originates from a study of cytomegalovirus exposure and HLA in healthy donors. PCR used 60 Vbeta primers and 13 Jbeta primers. In the authors' workflow: There were some 87 million unique TCR beta chains by a later count, and around 10 million of them were shared. Profiling relied on immunoSEQ multiplex PCR, and the TCRdb table lists in-frame clones only, not all of them. Clone size and V and J calls were adopted from that table, with D and trimming inferred from the DNA. The data show about 150,000 clones, about three quarters seen once. Worth noting for this clone: Its antigen remains unidentified.

Germline lookup yields CDR1 SEHNR and CDR2 FQNEAQ (reference sequence). The V gene lost 5 bases and the J gene lost 0 bases, with 5 bases spanning the gap. There are 12 residues in the CDR3. Broader study findings: A prior analysis recorded that most TCR beta V segments were productive about 90% or about 30% of the time. It was reported in a later analysis that an Asian-associated ancestry cluster showed fewer N-insertions than the roughly 620-donor mean. Follow-up analysis later connected one missense variant in DCLRE1C with trimming of TCR beta V- and J-genes.

Sequenced: PBMCs. The J gene is TRBJ2-7, the V gene TRBV7-9; D remains unclear. The origin of this receptor is a woman between 40 and 55 years old in good health and CMV-seronegative. CDR3 in DNA: TGTGCCAGCAGCAAGAGCTCCTACGAGCAGTACTTC. It translates to CASSKSSYEQYF. Full variable domain (remainder filled in from reference TRBV7-9 and TRBJ2-7): DTGVSQNPRHKITKRGQNVTFRCDPISEHNRLYWYRQTLGQGPEFLTYFQNEAQLEKSRLLSDRFSAERPKGSFSTLEIQRTEQGDSAMYLCASSKSSYEQYFGPGTRLTVT.